This T cell receptor (beta chain) was found in a study of radiotherapy plus CTLA-4 blockade in lung cancer. The V and J ends lost 1 base and 6 bases, in that order; junction bases with no gene match: 9. Germline V CDR1 and CDR2: SGHRS, YFSETQ. The CDR3 is 16 amino acids. The assay was immunoSEQ multiplex PCR, and TCRdb's table has in-frame clones only and misses some. The sample consists of about 59,000 clones, around three quarters of them appearing once. This clone was found a few times. Specimen: peripheral blood, collected from a patient treated with radiotherapy plus ipilimumab. The receptor's source is a human donor with non-small cell lung cancer whose response to radiotherapy plus ipilimumab could not be evaluated. This chain uses TRBV5-1 with TRBJ2-2; 7 nucleotides match TRBD2. Here the CDR3 reads CASSLITGGNAGELFF. DNA for the CDR3: TGCGCCAGCAGCTTGATCACGGGAGGTAACGCCGGGGAGCTGTTTTTT.